A selection of T cell receptor beta chains follows, all from one sample in a study of breast tumors, draining lymph nodes, adjacent tissues. TCRdb passed the multiplex PCR reads through MiXCR, listing each CDR3 protein once. The data hold about 100,000 distinct CDR3 sequences, with 21% observed a single time. The sample consisted of axillary lymph node tissue. Receptors originate from a female donor with breast cancer. Some clones in this sample may be carry-over from other donors' samples. CDR3s include the opening cysteine and the closing phenylalanine or tryptophan. Fields, in order: D gene, J gene, V gene, clone size, CDR3 length, CDR3 DNA, CDR3 protein. The D gene is left open where the match is weak. Not every row has a clone size; where given, it reads once, few, many or a size class.

. | TRBJ1-3 | TRBV3-1 | many | 13 | TGTGCCAGCAGCCAAGCGCTTGGAAACACCATATATTTT | CASSQALGNTIYF
TRBD1 | TRBJ2-5 | TRBV5-8 | many | 13 | TGTGCCAGCAGCCAGGGACAGGGGGAGACCCAGTACTTC | CASSQGQGETQYF
TRBD1 | TRBJ2-1 | TRBV5-1 | . | 15 | TGCGCCAGCGGCCCGGGACAGGGGATCGCCGATGAGCAGTTCTTC | CASGPGQGIADEQFF
. | TRBJ2-2 | TRBV29-1 | many | 14 | TGCAGCGTTGCGCGGCAGACGAACACCGGGGAGCTGTTTTTT | CSVARQTNTGELFF
. | TRBJ1-2 | TRBV29-1 | . | 13 | TGCAGCGCTGGCTTCCGGGACGCATATGGCTACACCTTC | CSAGFRDAYGYTF
TRBD1 | TRBJ1-2 | TRBV20-1 | many | 13 | TGCAGTGCTGGGGGGACAGGAGGGTATGGCTACACCTTC | CSAGGTGGYGYTF
TRBD1 | TRBJ1-5 | TRBV11-2 | many | 16 | TGTGCCAGCAGCTCGCAGGGGGAACATAGCAATCAGCCCCAGCATTTT | CASSSQGEHSNQPQHF
TRBD2 | TRBJ2-3 | TRBV6-5 | . | 16 | TGTGCCAGCAGGAAGTCACTAGCGAGTAGCACAGATACGCAGTATTTT | CASRKSLASSTDTQYF
TRBD1 | TRBJ1-5 | TRBV20-1 | many | 14 | TGCAGTGCCTGGGGACAGGTCGCGGGTCAGCCCCAGCATTTT | CSAWGQVAGQPQHF
TRBD2 | TRBJ2-3 | TRBV6-5 | few | 17 | TGTGGGACGCGTCCGCGGGGGGGCGAGGGCGGCACAGATACGCAGTATTTT | CGTRPRGGEGGTDTQYF
TRBD1 | TRBJ2-5 | TRBV2 | many | 15 | TGTGCCAGCAGTGAAGAGGGGGCAGGATACGAGACCCAGTACTTC | CASSEEGAGYETQYF
. | TRBJ2-6 | TRBV10-3 | . | 16 | TGTGCCATCAGTGAGTCGGTGGCATCCGGGGCCAACGTCCTGACTTTC | CAISESVASGANVLTF
. | TRBJ2-2 | TRBV29-1 | many | 13 | TGCAGCGTTGATCCGGGCTACACCGGGGAGCTGTTTTTT | CSVDPGYTGELFF
. | TRBJ2-2 | TRBV2 | many | 14 | TGTGCCAGCACAAGGAGGGGGCTCACCGGGGAGCTGTTTTTT | CASTRRGLTGELFF
TRBD2 | TRBJ2-3 | TRBV11-2 | many | 16 | TGTGCCAGCAGCTCGCTACTAGCGGTTAGCACAGATACGCAGTATTTT | CASSSLLAVSTDTQYF
. | TRBJ1-4 | TRBV6-1 | many | 14 | TGTGCCAGCAGCCTTACTCGGGGTGGTGAAAAACTGTTTTTT | CASSLTRGGEKLFF
. | TRBJ1-2 | TRBV5-1 | many | 15 | TGCGCCAGCAGCTCCGGTCGACAGTCCCACTATGGCTACACCTTC | CASSSGRQSHYGYTF
TRBD2 | TRBJ2-2 | TRBV4-1 | many | 15 | TGCGCCAGCAGCCAAGCCCTAGCGGGGACCGGGGAGCTGTTTTTT | CASSQALAGTGELFF
. | TRBJ2-7 | TRBV29-1 | many | 15 | TGCAGCGTTGAAGACCGGACTGGATCGACCTACGAGCAGTACTTC | CSVEDRTGSTYEQYF
TRBD1 | TRBJ1-2 | TRBV20-1 | many | 18 | TGCAGTGCTAGACTCTCGACAGGGGGCAAAGCAATAAACTATGGCTACACCTTC | CSARLSTGGKAINYGYTF
. | TRBJ2-1 | TRBV4-1 | many | 13 | TGCGCCAGCAGCCAAGAATCGGGGAACGAGCAGTTCTTC | CASSQESGNEQFF
TRBD1 | TRBJ1-5 | TRBV19 | many | 16 | TGTGCCAGTAGTATGGGGGACAGGGGGCGAGGTCAGCCCCAGCATTTT | CASSMGDRGRGQPQHF
. | TRBJ2-4 | TRBV6-5 | many | 16 | TGTGCCAGCACCAGCGGGACAGCACTAGCCAAAAACATTCAGTACTTC | CASTSGTALAKNIQYF
. | TRBJ1-2 | TRBV28 | few | 12 | TGTGCCAGCAGTTTTTCGGGTAGTGGCTACACCTTC | CASSFSGSGYTF
. | TRBJ1-5 | TRBV5-1 | once | 13 | TGCGCCAGCAGCGCAGACGGGAAGTCCTACGAGCATTTT | CASSADGKSYEHF
. | TRBJ1-2 | TRBV12-3/TRBV12-4 | many | 14 | TGTGCCAGCACTCTTCATACCGCCGGCTATGGCTACACCTTC | CASTLHTAGYGYTF
. | TRBJ2-3 | TRBV5-5 | few | 14 | TGTGCCAGCAGGACTAGAGGGGCCACAGATACGCAGTATTTT | CASRTRGATDTQYF
. | TRBJ2-4 | TRBV20-1 | many | 17 | TGCAGTGCTAGAGATTCACGGACCCCGTTAGCCAAAAACATTCAGTACTTC | CSARDSRTPLAKNIQYF
TRBD2 | TRBJ2-1 | TRBV11-2 | . | 17 | TGTGCCAGCAGCTTAGGACTAGCGGGAGGACTGGGGTATGAGCAGTCCTTC | CASSLGLAGGLGYEQSF
. | TRBJ1-2 | TRBV28 | many | 13 | TGTGCCAGCAGTTTGGGGCACGCTCACGGCTACACCTTC | CASSLGHAHGYTF
TRBD1 | TRBJ2-7 | TRBV6-2/TRBV6-3 | many | 13 | TGTGCCACCCTCCGGGACAGAACCTACGAGCAGTACTTC | CATLRDRTYEQYF
TRBD1 | TRBJ2-1 | TRBV7-8 | many | 16 | TGTGCCAGCAGCTTCACCCAGGGACAGGGTTTGCATGAGCAGTTCTTC | CASSFTQGQGLHEQFF
. | TRBJ2-3 | TRBV5-1 | many | 14 | TGCGCCAGCAGCTTATACAAAAGCACAGATACGCAGTATTTT | CASSLYKSTDTQYF
. | TRBJ1-1 | TRBV5-1 | . | 15 | TGCGCCAGCAGCTTGGCCTCAGGGAGGGACACTGAAGCTTTCTTT | CASSLASGRDTEAFF
TRBD1 | TRBJ1-1 | TRBV6-5 | once | 17 | TGTGCCAGCAGTTACTTCCGGGACAGCTTTATGAACACTGAAGCTTTCTTT | CASSYFRDSFMNTEAFF
. | TRBJ2-1 | TRBV29-1 | many | 13 | TGCAGCGTTCTACCCCCAGGCAGTAATGAGCAGTTCTTC | CSVLPPGSNEQFF
. | TRBJ1-5 | TRBV5-6 | many | 15 | TGTGCCAGCAGCTCTGGGCCTTCGTCCAATCAGCCCCAGCATTTT | CASSSGPSSNQPQHF
. | TRBJ2-7 | TRBV19 | many | 13 | TGTGCCAGTAGTAAGGGGTCATATGGTGAGCAGTACTTC | CASSKGSYGEQYF
TRBD2 | TRBJ2-7 | TRBV4-2 | many | 15 | TGTGCCAGCAGCCAAGAGGGGGGGAACTCCTACGAGCAGTACTTC | CASSQEGGNSYEQYF
. | TRBJ1-5 | TRBV6-5 | many | 14 | TGTGCCAGCAGTTACGGGGGCCCAAATCAGCCCCAGCATTTT | CASSYGGPNQPQHF
. | TRBJ1-5 | TRBV11-1 | few | 17 | TGTGCCAGCAGACCTCCTAATTTGGGGGTTTTCAATCAGCCCCAGCATTTT | CASRPPNLGVFNQPQHF
TRBD2 | TRBJ2-7 | TRBV9 | many | 15 | TGTGCCAGCAGCGGGTCGACTAGCGGGAGGTTCGAGCAGTACTTC | CASSGSTSGRFEQYF
TRBD2 | TRBJ2-5 | TRBV5-1 | many | 15 | TGCGCCAGCAGCCCGCTAGCGGGGGGGCATGAGACCCAGTACTTC | CASSPLAGGHETQYF
TRBD1 | TRBJ2-7 | TRBV5-6 | many | 16 | TGTGCCAGCAGCTTGGCGCCGGGACAGGGGCCCTACGAGCAGTACTTC | CASSLAPGQGPYEQYF
. | TRBJ2-1 | TRBV27 | many | 15 | TGTGCCAGCAGGAGGCGACAGGACTCCTACAATGAGCAGTTCTTC | CASRRRQDSYNEQFF
TRBD2 | TRBJ2-2 | TRBV9 | . | 19 | TGTGCCAGCAGCGTTCTCCTTAACCCGGGAGGTGGGAGAACCGGGGAGCTGTTTTTT | CASSVLLNPGGGRTGELFF
. | TRBJ2-1 | TRBV7-9 | many | 15 | TGTGCCAGCAGTCACTGGGGGGATCCCTACAATGAGCAGTTCTTC | CASSHWGDPYNEQFF
. | TRBJ2-7 | TRBV10-3 | many | 12 | TGTGCCATCAGTGAAAGCTCCTACGAGCAGTACTTC | CAISESSYEQYF
TRBD2 | TRBJ2-1 | TRBV6-6 | many | 12 | TGTGCCCGGACTAGTTTATACAATGAGCAGTTCTTC | CARTSLYNEQFF
. | TRBJ2-7 | TRBV5-5 | many | 15 | TGTGCCAGCAGCTTGGCCATGAGGAGGGGATACGAGCAGTACTTC | CASSLAMRRGYEQYF
TRBD2 | TRBJ2-7 | TRBV6-6 | many | 15 | TGTGCCAGCGGTCCCCCCCGGGAGGTTAACTACGAGCAGTACTTC | CASGPPREVNYEQYF
TRBD2 | TRBJ2-3 | TRBV7-9 | many | 17 | TGTGCCAGCAGCTTAGCAAGCAGCGGGGGAATCACAGATACGCAGTATTTT | CASSLASSGGITDTQYF
. | TRBJ2-7 | TRBV18 | many | 13 | TGTGCCAGCTCACAACAGGGCTCCTACGAGCAGTACTTC | CASSQQGSYEQYF
. | TRBJ2-7 | TRBV5-6 | . | 13 | TGTGCCAGCAGCTTCTCAGGTTCCTACGAGCAGTACTTC | CASSFSGSYEQYF
TRBD1 | TRBJ1-2 | TRBV5-1 | many | 13 | TGCGCCAGCAGCGCGACAGGGAACTATGGCTACACCTTC | CASSATGNYGYTF
. | TRBJ1-6 | TRBV15 | many | 17 | TGTGCCACCAGCAGAGATTCTGCCGAGACTTATAATTCACCCCTCCACTTT | CATSRDSAETYNSPLHF
. | TRBJ2-1 | TRBV19 | many | 15 | TGTGCCAGTAGTCCCCCCCCAACCGGGGCTTATGAGCAGTTCTTC | CASSPPPTGAYEQFF
. | TRBJ1-5 | TRBV7-9 | . | 12 | TGTGCCAGCGGCCTAACGAATCAGCCCCAGCATTTT | CASGLTNQPQHF
TRBD2 | TRBJ2-2 | TRBV28 | . | 18 | TGTGCCAGCAGCCGCTTCGAGACTAGCGGGGAGAACACCGGGGAGCTGTTTTTT | CASSRFETSGENTGELFF